One and the same sample provided the 14 T cell receptor beta chains below, sequenced in a study of PD-L1 blockade in urothelial cancer. The protocol was immunoSEQ multiplex PCR, while the TCRdb copy is restricted to in-frame clones and leaves out a portion. Of about 43,000 clones listed, about 87% are singletons. Sequencing was performed on PBMCs, taken around atezolizumab (anti-PD-L1) treatment. The receptors shown here come from a man older than 75 with urothelial cancer.

This rearrangement joins TRBV29-1 to TRBJ2-1; D not resolved. The V end was cut by 3 bases, the J end by 9 bases, with 12 bases between. Looked up from germline, CDR1 is SQVTM and CDR2 is ANQGSEA. This CDR3 region has 12 residues. The CDR3 protein is CSVDSRGGEQFF. DNA for the CDR3: TGCAGCGTTGACTCTAGAGGCGGTGAGCAGTTCTTC.

The rearrangement links TRBV5-1 to TRBJ1-2; no clear D gene. The CDR3 contains 14 residues. V was trimmed by 10 bases and J by 6 bases, leaving 22 bases between them. Germline-derived CDR1 and CDR2 are SGHRS and YFSETQ. CDR3 sequence reads: CASKQNEGGHGYTF. CDR3 in DNA: TGCGCCTCCAAACAGAACGAGGGCGGCCATGGCTACACCTTC.

The J gene is TRBJ2-1, the V gene TRBV2; D unclear. The V end lost 6 bases, the J end lost 6 bases, and 18 bases lay between the germline ends. This CDR3 contains 15 residues. CDR1 and CDR2 from the germline V gene are SNHLY and FYNNEI. This CDR3 is CASSPEPAARNEQFF. CDR3 nucleotides: TGTGCCAGCAGCCCGGAGCCCGCGGCCCGCAATGAGCAGTTCTTC.

CDR3 loop: CASSQDKLPTDTQYF. The CDR3 nucleotides are TGTGCCAGCAGCCAAGATAAGCTCCCCACAGATACGCAGTATTTT. This chain links TRBV4-2 with TRBJ2-3; D is undetermined. Germline lookup yields CDR1 LGHNA and CDR2 YNFKEQ. V lost 0 bases and J 2 bases, leaving 9 bases between the germline ends. The CDR3 has 15 residues.

This clone was seen more than once but under ten times. The V call is TRBV19, the J call TRBJ1-5; no firm D call. V lost 5 bases to trimming and J lost 6 bases, with 8 bases between them. Germline V gene data show CDR1 as LNHDA and CDR2 as SQIVND (reference sequence). The CDR3 has 12 residues. CDR3 coding DNA: TGTGCCAGTAGTGTGAGTATTCAGCCCCAGCATTTT. As protein: CASSVSIQPQHF.

This clone was observed once. This chain's CDR3 is CASSTITGGGTDTQYF. The CDR3 bases are TGTGCCAGTAGTACCATTACAGGGGGGGGCACAGATACGCAGTATTTT. The V and J genes are TRBV19 and TRBJ2-3; possible D gene TRBD1, 8 bases. Per the germline V gene, CDR1 is LNHDA and CDR2 is SQIVND (reference sequence). V lost 4 bases, J lost 1 base, and 15 bases lay in between. This CDR3 region has 16 residues.

The chain couples TRBV2 to TRBJ2-7, with TRBD1 identical over 8 bases. The CDR3 contains 13 residues. Unmatched junction bases numbered 6, after V lost 5 bases and J lost 6 bases. Germline CDR1 and CDR2: SNHLY and FYNNEI. In nucleotides, the CDR3 is TGTGCCAGCAGTCCCGACAGGGGTGGCGAGCAGTACTTC. Its translation is CASSPDRGGEQYF.

This sequence joins TRBV6-6 and TRBJ2-2, with 8 bases that match TRBD1. The CDR3 spans 15 residues. Germline V gene sequence: CDR1 MNHNY, CDR2 SVGAGI (reference sequence). V trimming: 6 bases; J trimming: 1 base; junction bases outside the gene matches: 4. CDR3 protein: CASRGQGQNTGELFF. The CDR3 DNA is TGTGCCAGCAGAGGACAGGGTCAGAACACCGGGGAGCTGTTTTTT.

V usage is TRBV5-4 and J usage is TRBJ2-1; 13 nucleotides align to TRBD2. The V segment lost 4 bases and the J segment 8 bases; nucleotides outside the gene matches: 6. Germline V lookup: CDR1 SGHNT, CDR2 YYREEE (reference sequence). The CDR3 spans 15 residues. This CDR3 is CASSTGLAGEYEQFF. DNA of the CDR3: TGTGCCAGCAGCACCGGACTAGCGGGAGAATATGAGCAGTTCTTC.

The gene calls are TRBV5-1 and TRBJ2-5; D ambiguous. Germline CDR1 SGHRS, CDR2 YFSETQ. The V and J ends lost 0 bases and 2 bases respectively, with 8 bases between them. The CDR3 has 14 amino acids. DNA for the CDR3: TGCGCCAGCAGCTTGGTGGCGGATCAAGAGACCCAGTACTTC. Encoded protein: CASSLVADQETQYF. The variable domain in full, with the rest retrieved from reference TRBV5-1 and TRBJ2-5, is KAGVTQTPRYLIKTRGQQVTLSCSPISGHRSVSWYQQTPGQGLQFLFEYFSETQRNKGNFPGRFSGRQFSNSRSEMNVSTLELGDSALYLCASSLVADQETQYFGPGTRLLVL.

The chain links TRBV7-2 to TRBJ2-3, with TRBD2 as a possible D gene (6 bases). Trimming shortened V by 4 bases and J by 3 bases, and 20 bases separated the two germline ends. This CDR3 is built from 17 residues. Germline V gene lookup returns CDR1 SGHTA and CDR2 FQGNSA. The CDR3 nucleotides read TGTGCCAGCAGCTCCAGGGACTGGGTGGGGAGGACAGATACGCAGTATTTT. As protein: CASSSRDWVGRTDTQYF.

The chain joins TRBV19 to TRBJ1-2, with 9 bases matching TRBD1. V shed 7 bases, J shed 7 bases, and the junction held 13 bases outside the gene matches. The germline V gene has CDR1 LNHDA and CDR2 SQIVND (reference sequence). This CDR3 has 15 amino acids. This CDR3 is CASKQGAAGGAGYTF. Here the CDR3 DNA reads TGTGCCAGTAAACAGGGGGCGGCCGGGGGTGCTGGCTACACCTTC. Full variable domain (remainder filled in from reference TRBV19 and TRBJ1-2): DGGITQSPKYLFRKEGQNVTLSCEQNLNHDAMYWYRQDPGQGLRLIYYSQIVNDFQKGDIAEGYSVSREKKESFPLTVTSAQKNPTAFYLCASKQGAAGGAGYTFGSGTRLTVV.

The chain links TRBV29-1 to TRBJ2-2; D unresolved. With 4 bases removed from V and 1 base from J, the gap between germline ends came to 10 bases. The CDR3 is made up of 14 amino acids. Germline V lookup: CDR1 SQVTM, CDR2 ANQGSEA. The DNA for the CDR3 is TGCAGCGTTGGCGCCTTCCTGAACACCGGGGAGCTGTTTTTT. Protein product: CSVGAFLNTGELFF.

The table lists this clone with a few counts. The chain links TRBV4-1 to TRBJ1-5; D not resolved. With 0 bases removed from V and 8 bases from J, the gap between germline ends came to 8 bases. This CDR3 has 13 amino acids. Germline-derived CDR1 and CDR2 are MGHRA and YSYEKL. CDR3 DNA sequence: TGCGCCAGCAGCCAAGAGGGGAGGGAGCCCCAGCATTTT. It translates to CASSQEGREPQHF.